The 15 T cell receptor beta chains presented below share a single source sample, sequenced in a study of cytomegalovirus exposure and HLA in healthy donors. Clones were sequenced by immunoSEQ multiplex PCR, and TCRdb holds only the in-frame ones, with some missing. The data show some 270,000 clones, just over 85% seen once. Sequenced material: PBMCs. The receptors here all came from a woman in her late teens or twenties in good health and CMV-seronegative.

DNA for the CDR3: TGTGCCTGGAGTGACAGGAGTGGCTACACCTTC. Translating it yields CAWSDRSGYTF. The chain is built from TRBV30 and TRBJ1-2; D might be TRBD1 (5 bases). Trimming took off 1 base at V and 7 bases at J, with 7 bases between the two ends. Germline values: CDR1 GTSNPN, CDR2 SVGIG (reference sequence). This CDR3 is 11 amino acids long.

This chain links TRBV23-1 with TRBJ1-6, with 11 nucleotides matching TRBD1. TRBV23-1 has ORF status, its function being uncertain. The V segment lost 0 bases and the J segment 10 bases; nucleotides outside the gene matches: 8. This CDR3 region has 17 residues. CDR3 DNA sequence: TGCGCCAGCAGTCAATCGGACGGGGACAGGGGGGGCTCACCCCTCCACTTT. Protein: CASSQSDGDRGGSPLHF.

This clone was detected only a few times. The chain has TRBV6-4 and TRBJ2-1; D is possibly TRBD1 (6 bases). Germline CDR1 is MRHNA and CDR2 is SNTAGT. The V gene lost 2 bases and the J gene lost 5 bases, with 7 bases spanning the gap. The CDR3 extends over 13 amino acids. Written as DNA, the CDR3 is TGTGCCAGCAGTGACCGGGACAACAATGAGCAGTTCTTC. Amino acid sequence: CASSDRDNNEQFF.

This chain links TRBV7-7 with TRBJ2-2, with TRBD1 matching over 9 bases. Germline V gives CDR1 SSHAT, CDR2 FNYEAQ (reference sequence). The CDR3 has 15 residues. Trimming cost V 5 bases and J 3 bases; bases outside gene matches: 4. The CDR3 nucleotides read TGTGCCAGCAGCCGGGACAGGGCCGACACCGGGGAGCTGTTTTTT. It is translated as CASSRDRADTGELFF.

This chain joins TRBV4-1 and TRBJ2-2; the D gene is possibly TRBD2 (5 bases). Germline lookup yields CDR1 MGHRA and CDR2 YSYEKL. This CDR3 is 14 amino acids long. Trimming pared 4 bases from V and 5 bases from J, leaving 11 bases between. DNA for the CDR3: TGCGCCAGCAGCCCGGAGGCGCGGACCGGGGAGCTGTTTTTT. It translates to CASSPEARTGELFF.

The rearrangement uses TRBV5-6 and TRBJ2-4; TRBD1 matches at 9 bases. The CDR3 consists of 15 residues. V was pared by 5 bases and J by 0 bases, with 3 bases of the junction left unmatched. Germline-derived CDR1 and CDR2 are SGHDT and YYEEEE. CDR3 nucleotides: TGTGCCAGCAGTTGGGGACAGGGAGCCAAAAACATTCAGTACTTC. Amino acids: CASSWGQGAKNIQYF.

The V gene is TRBV28, the J gene TRBJ1-1; D may be TRBD1 (6 bases). The CDR3 has 15 residues. V shed 5 bases and J shed 1 base, with 14 bases lying between them. The V gene's germline CDR1 is MDHEN and CDR2 SYDVKM. CDR3 residues: CASSKPTGGNTEAFF. As DNA, the CDR3 is TGTGCCAGCAGTAAACCGACAGGAGGGAACACTGAAGCTTTCTTT. The full variable domain, completed using reference TRBV28 and TRBJ1-1, is DVKVTQSSRYLVKRTGEKVFLECVQDMDHENMFWYRQDPGLGLRLIYFSYDVKMKEKGDIPEGYSVSREKKERFSLILESASTNQTSMYLCASSKPTGGNTEAFFGQGTRLTVV.

The chain carries TRBV4-3 and TRBJ2-3, with a tentative D call TRBD1 (6 bases). CDR3 size: 16 residues. Germline lookup yields CDR1 LGHNA and CDR2 YSLEER. V lost 0 bases and J 0 bases, leaving 10 bases between the germline ends. CDR3 region: CASSQDTGPSTDTQYF. The CDR3 region has the DNA TGCGCCAGCAGCCAAGATACAGGGCCTAGCACAGATACGCAGTATTTT.

The V gene is TRBV5-1, the J gene TRBJ2-1; 10 bases are shared with TRBD2. The CDR3 is 15 residues long. The V segment lost 4 bases and the J segment 4 bases; nucleotides outside the gene matches: 5. Germline V gives CDR1 SGHRS, CDR2 YFSETQ. This CDR3 is CASSLAGEWYNEQFF. Written as DNA, the CDR3 is TGCGCCAGCAGCCTAGCGGGAGAATGGTACAATGAGCAGTTCTTC.

V gene TRBV30 combines with J gene TRBJ2-7; a weak D match, TRBD1 (6 bases). Germline CDR1 reads GTSNPN; CDR2 reads SVGIG (reference sequence). The CDR3 has 12 amino acids. V was clipped by 8 bases and J by 2 bases, with 13 bases between them. In nucleotides, the CDR3 is TGTGCCGGAAACAGGGATCCCTACGAGCAGTACTTC. This encodes CAGNRDPYEQYF.

The chain couples TRBV19 to TRBJ1-2; D is perhaps TRBD1 (6 bases). With 2 bases removed from V and 0 bases from J, the gap between germline ends came to 10 bases. The CDR3 consists of 15 residues. From germline, CDR1 is LNHDA and CDR2 SQIVND (reference sequence). In DNA, the CDR3 is TGTGCCAGTAGTATACACAGGGACGCTAACTATGGCTACACCTTC. It yields the protein CASSIHRDANYGYTF.

V is TRBV7-9 and J is TRBJ2-5; D might be TRBD1 (6 bases). Trimming took off 6 bases at V and 0 bases at J, with 11 bases between the two ends. The CDR3 loop spans 14 amino acids. The germline gives CDR1 SEHNR, CDR2 FQNEAQ (reference sequence). CDR3 loop: CASRSQGYQETQYF. As DNA, the CDR3 is TGTGCCAGCAGATCCCAGGGGTACCAAGAGACCCAGTACTTC.

V is TRBV5-1 and J is TRBJ1-3; D might be TRBD1 (5 bases). V dropped 1 base and J dropped 8 bases, with 10 bases sitting between them. Germline-derived CDR1 and CDR2 are SGHRS and YFSETQ. The CDR3 sequence is 13 residues long. The CDR3 DNA reads as TGCGCCAGCAGCTTGCTAGGGGATGACACCATATATTTT. Translated: CASSLLGDDTIYF.

This chain joins TRBV2 and TRBJ2-5; D unresolved. Trimming cost V 5 bases and J 9 bases, with 10 bases left between them. Per germline, CDR1 SNHLY and CDR2 FYNNEI. The CDR3 covers 11 residues. This chain's CDR3 is CASSYRVPQYF. The DNA of the CDR3 is TGTGCCAGCAGTTATCGAGTACCCCAGTACTTC.

The chain is built from TRBV4-1 and TRBJ2-5; TRBD2 might be the D (5 bases). The CDR3 extends over 14 amino acids. The V gene's germline CDR1 is MGHRA and CDR2 YSYEKL. Trimming took 1 base from V and 5 from J, leaving 11 bases between them. In DNA form, the CDR3 reads TGCGCCAGCAGCCAAGTTGAGGGTGGGGAGACCCAGTACTTC. Its translation: CASSQVEGGETQYF.